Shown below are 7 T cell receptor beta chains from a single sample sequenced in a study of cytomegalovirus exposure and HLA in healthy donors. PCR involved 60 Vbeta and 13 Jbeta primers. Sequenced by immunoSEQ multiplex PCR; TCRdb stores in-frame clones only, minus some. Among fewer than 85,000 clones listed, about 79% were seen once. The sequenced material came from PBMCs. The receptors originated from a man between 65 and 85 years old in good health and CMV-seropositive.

DNA of the CDR3: TGTGCCAGCAGCTGGGACAGGGGCTCAGATACGCAGTATTTT. Translated, it gives CASSWDRGSDTQYF. The chain links TRBV7-9 to TRBJ2-3; TRBD1 aligns across 10 bases. Per germline, CDR1 SEHNR and CDR2 FQNEAQ (reference sequence). This CDR3 has 14 amino acids. The V gene end was trimmed by 4 bases and the J gene end by 4 bases; junction bases not matched to a gene: 2.

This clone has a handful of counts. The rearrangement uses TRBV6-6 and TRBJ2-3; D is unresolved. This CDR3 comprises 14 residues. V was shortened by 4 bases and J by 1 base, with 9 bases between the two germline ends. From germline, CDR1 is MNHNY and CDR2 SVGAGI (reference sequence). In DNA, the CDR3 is TGTGCCAGCAGTTGGCTCATCGGCACAGATACGCAGTATTTT. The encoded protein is CASSWLIGTDTQYF.

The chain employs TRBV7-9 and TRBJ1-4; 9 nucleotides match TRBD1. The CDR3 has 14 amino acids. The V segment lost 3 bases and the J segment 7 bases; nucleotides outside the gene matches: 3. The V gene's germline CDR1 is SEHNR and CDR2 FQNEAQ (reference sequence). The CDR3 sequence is CASSLDRGGEKLFF. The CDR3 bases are TGTGCCAGCAGCTTGGACAGGGGAGGTGAAAAACTGTTTTTT.

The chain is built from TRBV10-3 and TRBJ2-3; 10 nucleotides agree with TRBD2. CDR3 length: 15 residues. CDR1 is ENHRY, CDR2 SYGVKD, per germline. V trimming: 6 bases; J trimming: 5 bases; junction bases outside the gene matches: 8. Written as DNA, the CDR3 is TGTGCCATCAGAGGGCTAGCGGGAGTGGGAGATACGCAGTATTTT. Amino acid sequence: CAIRGLAGVGDTQYF.

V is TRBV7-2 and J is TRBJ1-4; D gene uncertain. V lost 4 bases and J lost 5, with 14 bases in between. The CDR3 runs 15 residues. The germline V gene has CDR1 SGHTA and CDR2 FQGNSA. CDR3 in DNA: TGTGCCAGCAGCTCTAGACCCGGCATAAATGAAAAACTGTTTTTT. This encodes CASSSRPGINEKLFF. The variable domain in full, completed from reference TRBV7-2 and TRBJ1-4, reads GAGVSQSPSNKVTEKGKDVELRCDPISGHTALYWYRQSLGQGLEFLIYFQGNSAPDKSGLPSDRFSAERTGGSVSTLTIQRTQQEDSAVYLCASSSRPGINEKLFFGSGTQLSVL.

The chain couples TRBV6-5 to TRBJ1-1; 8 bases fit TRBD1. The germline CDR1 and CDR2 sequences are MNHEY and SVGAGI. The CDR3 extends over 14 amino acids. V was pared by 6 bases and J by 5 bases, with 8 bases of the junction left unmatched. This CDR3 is CASRRLDRGTEAFF. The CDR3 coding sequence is TGTGCCAGCAGACGACTTGACAGGGGTACTGAAGCTTTCTTT.

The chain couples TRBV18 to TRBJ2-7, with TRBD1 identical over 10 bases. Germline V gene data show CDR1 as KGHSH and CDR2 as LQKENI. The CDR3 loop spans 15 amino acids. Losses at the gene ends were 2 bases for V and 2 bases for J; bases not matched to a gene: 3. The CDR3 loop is CASSPIGQGAYEQYF. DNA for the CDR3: TGTGCCAGCTCACCAATTGGACAGGGGGCCTACGAGCAGTACTTC.